What follows describes a single T cell receptor beta chain. Its antigen is not identified. This record comes from a study of Graves' ophthalmopathy and Graves' hyperthyroidism. Study-level findings and limits: The model's prediction of ophthalmopathy progression had approximately 67% sensitivity and roughly 72% specificity. A 13-signature model separated ophthalmopathy from stable hyperthyroidism, reaching 85% to 90% sensitivity and around 81% specificity cross-validated.

The V end lost 6 bases, the J end lost 1 base, and 10 bases lay between the germline ends. CDR3 length equals 14 residues. CDR1 is MDHEN, CDR2 SYDVKM, per germline. Amplified TCR beta CDR3 regions were obtained using RNA transcripts as template. In the first round, RT-PCR was carried out with HTBI primers, and a multiplex PCR formed the second round. TCRdb reprocessed the multiplex PCR reads with MiXCR, giving one entry per CDR3 protein. The data show roughly 500,000 distinct CDR3 sequences, under 15% seen once. Sequenced material: blood. The TCR sequence derives from a woman aged 30 to 39 with Graves' ophthalmopathy. The J gene is TRBJ1-5, the V gene TRBV28, with D maybe TRBD1 (5 bases). CDR3: CASRQNRSNQPQHF. The CDR3 DNA reads as TGTGCCAGCAGACAAAACAGGAGCAATCAGCCCCAGCATTTT.